This T cell receptor (beta chain) is drawn from a study of CD8 T cells in Susac syndrome. An amount of RNA that ranged from roughly 0.5 to 1 ug was reverse transcribed with random hexamers. TCRdb re-called the immunoSEQ multiplex PCR reads with MiXCR, one entry per CDR3 protein. The sample yields some 120,000 distinct CDR3 sequences, 94% seen once. The CDR3 totals 15 residues. Trimming stripped 6 bases from V and 8 bases from J, with 23 bases between. The germline CDR1 and CDR2 sequences are SQVTM and ANQGSEA. The sequence derives from a human donor in good health. The sequencing sample was made of CD4+ T cells from PBMCs. The chain links TRBV29-1 to TRBJ2-1; D not certain. CDR3 amino acids: CSVDTNSPLGDEQFF. Here the CDR3 DNA reads TGCAGCGTGGATACGAATAGCCCCCTTGGGGATGAGCAGTTCTTC.